This T cell receptor beta chain was recovered during a study of CD8+ T cells in alopecia areata. Germline CDR1 is MRHNA and CDR2 is SNTAGT. The V gene lost 0 bases and the J gene lost 4 bases, with 9 bases spanning the gap. CDR3 size: 15 residues. Extraction and reverse transcription of RNA yielded cDNA as the sequencing template. Profiled with immunoSEQ multiplex PCR; TCRdb holds only in-frame clones, not every one. The sample consists of almost 250,000 clones, under 70% of them appearing once. The source of this sequence is a human donor with alopecia areata. This material consisted of CD4+ T cells sorted from blood, taken at week 0. V gene TRBV6-4 combines with J gene TRBJ2-2; weak D call: TRBD2 (6 bases). DNA for the CDR3: TGTGCCAGCAGTGACTCTGGGACTGCCACCGGGGAGCTGTTTTTT. It specifies CASSDSGTATGELFF.